Presented here are 24 T cell receptor beta chains from one specimen sequenced in a study of blood T cells in healthy people across ages (dated by TCRdb to between 2015 and 2017). The library was obtained by 5' RACE. For sequencing, an Illumina HiSeq 2500 was employed. A second PCR of 7 to 11 cycles was performed with a sample-barcoded 5' primer and a J-beta primer mix. TCRdb took the public reads, trimmed them with fastp at Q25, ran MiXCR for clone calling and kept in-frame beta chains. Each record represents a unique CDR3 protein, reported with the most common genes and DNA among its rows. For this sample there are roughly 1,500,000 distinct CDR3 sequences; approximately 42% appear just once. The ten largest clones represent around 8% of the sample. Sequenced: blood. The source of these receptors is a woman under 30 in good health.

This clonotype was seen a few times. Here the CDR3 reads CASSLSAGGNTQYF. CDR3 coding DNA: TGTGCCAGCAGCTTAAGCGCGGGGGGAAATACGCAGTATTTT. This chain joins TRBV7-2 and TRBJ2-3; TRBD2 agrees at 8 bases. CDR1 and CDR2 from the germline V gene are SGHTA and FQGNSA. Losses at the gene ends were 2 bases for V and 7 bases for J; bases not matched to a gene: 5. There are 14 residues in the CDR3. The full variable domain, with the rest looked up from reference TRBV7-2 and TRBJ2-3, is GAGVSQSPSNKVTEKGKDVELRCDPISGHTALYWYRQSLGQGLEFLIYFQGNSAPDKSGLPSDRFSAERTGGSVSTLTIQRTQQEDSAVYLCASSLSAGGNTQYFGPGTRLTVL.

To note about this clonotype: Germline is not matched at one junction end, which may reflect a read error. V and J are TRBV5-6 and TRBJ2-5, with 8 bases identical to TRBD1. CDR1 is SGHDT, CDR2 YYEEEE, per germline. The CDR3 sequence is 13 residues long. This CDR3 reads CAGSPGGLETQYF. The CDR3 DNA reads as TGTGCCGGCAGTCCAGGGGGCCTAGAGACCCAGTACTTC.

Concerning this clonotype: Given a much more abundant clone one base away, this may be a read error. The chain combines TRBV9 with TRBJ2-1, with TRBD1 matching 11 bases. The junction had 5 bases not matched to a gene; V was cut back by 4 bases and J by 5 bases. Germline CDR1 is SGDLS and CDR2 is YYNGEE. CDR3 length equals 15 residues. CDR3 nucleotides: TGTGCCAGCAGCCCGGGACAGGGGGTCCACAATGAGCAGTTCTTC. Protein: CASSPGQGVHNEQFF.

Note on this clonotype: Sequence at one end of the junction differs from germline and may be a read error. The rearrangement links TRBV6-5 to TRBJ2-1; TRBD2 matches 8 bases. CDR1 is MNHEY and CDR2 is SVGAGI in the germline V gene. This CDR3 has 18 amino acids. CDR3 in DNA: TGTGCCAGCACTTACATCCCTACGACTAGCGCATCCTACAATGAGCAGTTCTTC. Translated, it gives CASTYIPTTSASYNEQFF.

The table lists this clonotype with a few counts. CDR3 nucleotides: TGTGCCAGCAGCCAAGCCGCGGGACTAGGAGGGAATGAGCAGTTCTTC. Its translation is CASSQAAGLGGNEQFF. The V gene is TRBV4-2, the J gene TRBJ2-1, with 8 bases matching TRBD2. This CDR3 is built from 16 residues. In germline, CDR1 is LGHNA, CDR2 YNFKEQ. Trimming removed 1 base from V and 7 bases from J; junction bases left unmatched: 9.

The V and J genes are TRBV19 and TRBJ2-5; D perhaps matches TRBD2 (5 bases). This CDR3 is 15 amino acids long. The V end was cut by 6 bases, the J end by 2 bases, with 16 bases between. Germline CDR1 is LNHDA and CDR2 is SQIVND (reference sequence). In DNA, the CDR3 is TGTGCCAGTAGGTCCCACACGGAGGCGCAAGAGACCCAGTACTTC. Amino acids: CASRSHTEAQETQYF. The full variable domain, its missing parts supplied by reference TRBV19 and TRBJ2-5, is DGGITQSPKYLFRKEGQNVTLSCEQNLNHDAMYWYRQDPGQGLRLIYYSQIVNDFQKGDIAEGYSVSREKKESFPLTVTSAQKNPTAFYLCASRSHTEAQETQYFGPGTRLLVL.

CDR3 residues: CASRSTNTGELFF. The CDR3 DNA reads TGTGCCAGCAGGTCTACGAACACCGGGGAGCTGTTTTTT. J is TRBJ2-2 and V is TRBV11-3; no clear D gene. The CDR3 covers 13 residues. Between the trimmed V and J ends, which lost 6 bases and 0 bases, there was a span of 5 bases. CDR1 and CDR2 from the germline V gene are SGHNT and YENEEA.

This chain links TRBV19 with TRBJ2-3; D possibly corresponds to TRBD2 (6 bases). Germline V gene lookup returns CDR1 LNHDA and CDR2 SQIVND (reference sequence). The CDR3 covers 15 residues. The V and J ends lost 7 bases and 1 base respectively, with 15 bases between them. The CDR3 sequence: CASTVAGGGTDTQYF. The CDR3 DNA sequence: TGTGCCAGTACCGTGGCCGGCGGGGGCACAGATACGCAGTATTTT.

This sequence joins TRBV13 and TRBJ2-7; D remains unclear. V was shortened by 3 bases and J by 2 bases, with 5 bases between the two germline ends. The germline gives CDR1 PRHDT, CDR2 FYEKMQ (reference sequence). CDR3 length equals 12 residues. For the CDR3, the DNA is TGTGCCAGCAGCTTCCATCCCTACGAGCAGTACTTC. This gives the protein CASSFHPYEQYF. Combining the CDR3 with reference TRBV13 and TRBJ2-7 gives the whole variable domain AAGVIQSPRHLIKEKRETATLKCYPIPRHDTVYWYQQGPGQDPQFLISFYEKMQSDKGSIPDRFSAQQFSDYHSELNMSSLELGDSALYFCASSFHPYEQYFGPGTRLTVT.

The chain carries TRBV20-1 and TRBJ2-7; D remains ambiguous. The CDR3 extends over 14 amino acids. With 1 base removed from V and 0 bases from J, the gap between germline ends came to 10 bases. The germline V gene encodes CDR1 DFQATT and CDR2 SNEGSKA (reference sequence). The CDR3 protein is CSARGTANSYEQYF. The CDR3 region has the DNA TGCAGTGCTAGAGGGACGGCGAACTCCTACGAGCAGTACTTC.

The chain combines TRBV5-1 with TRBJ1-1; D may be TRBD1 (5 bases). CDR3 length: 13 residues. Trimming took off 4 bases at V and 1 base at J, with 8 bases between the two ends. The germline gives CDR1 SGHRS, CDR2 YFSETQ. CDR3 sequence reads: CASSVQANTEAFF. The CDR3 DNA reads TGCGCCAGCAGCGTACAGGCGAACACTGAAGCTTTCTTT.

In its sample, this clonotype was seen a few times. This rearrangement joins TRBV4-1 to TRBJ2-1; no reliable D call. The CDR3 spans 15 residues. V was pared by 0 bases and J by 1 base, with 7 bases between. Germline CDR1 MGHRA, CDR2 YSYEKL. The CDR3 is CASSQELPSYNEQFF. For the CDR3, the DNA is TGCGCCAGCAGCCAAGAACTCCCTTCCTACAATGAGCAGTTCTTC.

This chain uses TRBV5-5 with TRBJ1-5; a weak D match, TRBD1 (5 bases). V gave up 1 base and J gave up 7 bases, with 12 bases separating them. CDR3 length equals 14 residues. The germline gives CDR1 SGHKS, CDR2 YYEKEE (reference sequence). Here the CDR3 reads CASSLYQGGQPQHF. In DNA, the CDR3 is TGTGCCAGCAGCTTGTATCAGGGAGGACAGCCCCAGCATTTT. Together with reference TRBV5-5 and TRBJ1-5, the CDR3 gives the full variable domain: DAGVTQSPTHLIKTRGQQVTLRCSPISGHKSVSWYQQVLGQGPQFIFQYYEKEERGRGNFPDRFSARQFPNYSSELNVNALLLGDSALYLCASSLYQGGQPQHFGDGTRLSIL.

This clonotype was observed at least ten times. The chain combines TRBV4-1 with TRBJ2-4; possibly TRBD2 for D (7 bases). This CDR3 contains 15 residues. The V gene lost 3 bases and the J gene lost 0 bases, with 9 bases spanning the gap. Germline V CDR1 and CDR2: MGHRA, YSYEKL. The chain's CDR3 is CASSQGGLAKNIQYF. CDR3 DNA: TGCGCCAGCAGCCAGGGGGGGCTAGCCAAAAACATTCAGTACTTC.

This clonotype was observed a few times. The chain recombines TRBV12-3 or TRBV12-4 with TRBJ1-2; TRBD1 agrees at 9 bases. After removal of 6 bases from V and 6 bases from J, the junction contained 5 bases not matched to a gene. CDR3 size: 13 residues. CDR3 amino acids: CASRDWTGDGYTF. Here the CDR3 DNA reads TGTGCCAGCAGGGATTGGACAGGGGATGGCTACACCTTC.

This chain joins TRBV18 and TRBJ1-1, with unresolved D. The V end lost 3 bases, the J end lost 6 bases, and 17 bases lay between the germline ends. CDR1 and CDR2 (germline): KGHSH, LQKENI. The CDR3 is made up of 15 amino acids. CDR3 in DNA: TGTGCCAGCTCACCTCCGGGAAAGGGTTACGCTGAAGCTTTCTTT. It is translated as CASSPPGKGYAEAFF.

Many counts were recorded for this clonotype. The V and J genes are TRBV7-6 and TRBJ2-7; possibly TRBD2 for D (6 bases). The CDR3 is 13 residues long. Trimming removed 5 bases from V and 5 bases from J, with 13 bases in between. Germline V lookup: CDR1 SGHVS, CDR2 FNYEAQ. CDR3 in amino acids: CASSPLGGDEQYF. CDR3 in DNA: TGTGCCAGCAGCCCTCTAGGAGGGGACGAGCAGTACTTC.

V and J are TRBV20-1 and TRBJ1-2; 8 bases are shared with TRBD1. Trimming at V came to 6 bases and at J to 8 bases, leaving 11 bases not matched to a gene. CDR1 is DFQATT, CDR2 SNEGSKA, per germline (reference sequence). The CDR3 runs to 13 residues. CDR3: CSAPLQGVEGYTF. The CDR3 bases are TGCAGTGCCCCGCTACAGGGGGTAGAGGGCTACACCTTC.

J is TRBJ2-3 and V is TRBV5-6; 9 nucleotides match TRBD1. The CDR3 sequence is 16 residues long. Germline CDR1 and CDR2: SGHDT and YYEEEE. With 0 bases clipped from V and 2 bases from J, the junction kept 4 bases outside the gene matches. The DNA for the CDR3 is TGTGCCAGCAGCTTGGAACAGGGGGCTGCCACAGATACGCAGTATTTT. Translation: CASSLEQGAATDTQYF.

This clonotype was detected only a few times. This chain links TRBV5-8 with TRBJ2-1; 12 bases align to TRBD1. CDR3 length equals 17 residues. Germline V gives CDR1 SGHTS, CDR2 YDEGEE. V was clipped by 6 bases and J by 1 base; unmatched bases: 8. CDR3 residues: CASIGTGGASSYNEQFF. DNA for the CDR3: TGTGCCAGCATCGGGACAGGGGGCGCGTCATCCTACAATGAGCAGTTCTTC.

The chain carries TRBV6-6 and TRBJ1-5; 11 nucleotides line up with TRBD1. The V gene end was trimmed by 4 bases and the J gene end by 6 bases; junction bases not matched to a gene: 5. The germline gives CDR1 MNHNY, CDR2 SVGAGI (reference sequence). This CDR3 spans 15 amino acids. The CDR3, as DNA: TGTGCCAGCAGTTCTCCGGGACAGGGGGTTCAGCCCCAGCATTTT. This translates into CASSSPGQGVQPQHF.

This clonotype has a handful of counts. This chain connects TRBV7-8 to TRBJ2-5; D is possibly TRBD2 (6 bases). The CDR3 length is 16 residues. V lost 2 bases to trimming and J lost 2 bases, with 15 bases between them. Germline loops: CDR1 SGHVS, CDR2 FQNEAQ. For the CDR3, the DNA is TGTGCCAGCAGCTTAAAAATGCTGGAGGGTCAAGAGACCCAGTACTTC. It encodes CASSLKMLEGQETQYF.

The chain couples TRBV5-6 to TRBJ1-2; no firm D call. With 1 base removed from V and 8 bases from J, the gap between germline ends came to 15 bases. Germline assignment: CDR1 SGHDT and CDR2 YYEEEE. This CDR3 contains 14 residues. Here the CDR3 reads CASSLWAGAEGYTF. The CDR3 DNA follows: TGTGCCAGCAGCTTGTGGGCGGGCGCGGAGGGCTACACCTTC.

This clonotype was recorded a few times. The CDR3 sequence: CASSQGTSGTVRDTQYF. The CDR3 DNA follows: TGTGCCAGCAGCCAAGGGACTAGCGGGACGGTTCGCGATACGCAGTATTTT. This chain joins TRBV3-1 and TRBJ2-3, with 12 bases fitting TRBD2. The CDR3 length is 17 residues. From germline, CDR1 is LGHDT and CDR2 YNNKEL (reference sequence). Unmatched junction bases numbered 8, after V lost 1 base and J lost 6 bases.